This TCR beta chain was observed in a study of OX40 agonist ivuxolimab in advanced cancers. Study details: Ivuxolimab is an agonistic anti-OX40 (CD134) antibody, and patients were treated with it.

Germline V CDR1 and CDR2: MDHEN, SYDVKM. The V segment lost 4 bases and the J segment 6 bases; nucleotides outside the gene matches: 8. The CDR3 length is 16 residues. The repertoire was sequenced with immunoSEQ multiplex PCR; TCRdb's copy has only in-frame clones and lacks some. The sample includes about 110,000 clones, less than 95% of them seen just once. The starting material was CD4+ or CD8+ T cells sorted from blood, obtained in a trial of the OX40 agonist ivuxolimab. This receptor was taken from an adult with an advanced solid tumor such as melanoma, head and neck, liver or kidney cancer. The rearrangement links TRBV28 to TRBJ2-1, with 11 bases that match TRBD1. CDR3 bases: TGTGCCAGCAGTTCACCCTGGGACAGGGGGGGCAATGAGCAGTTCTTC. Residues: CASSSPWDRGGNEQFF.